The 12 T cell receptor beta chains given below trace back to one sample, sequenced in a study of T-cell memory formation after mild COVID-19. TCRdb analysed the 5' RACE reads with MiXCR anew, one entry per CDR3 protein. The sample lists 50,000 to 70,000 distinct CDR3 sequences, about 12% seen once, with 24% in the top ten. The source material was PBMCs or a T cell subset sorted from them (not recorded which). Receptors originate from a man younger than 30 who had mild COVID-19 (a few samples of this study predate the infection). Cell type and time point are not known.

This clonotype was seen repeatedly, ten times or more. The chain combines TRBV28 with TRBJ2-3; D not resolved. This CDR3 is 12 amino acids long. V lost 4 bases and J 3 bases, leaving 5 bases between the germline ends. The germline CDR1 and CDR2 sequences are MDHEN and SYDVKM. CDR3 in DNA: TGTGCCAGCAGTTCGGCTACAGATACGCAGTATTTT. This sequence encodes CASSSATDTQYF.

This clonotype came up many times. V is TRBV12-3 or TRBV12-4 and J is TRBJ2-5; no clear D gene. The V and J ends lost 6 bases and 5 bases respectively, with 10 bases between them. This CDR3 has 12 amino acids. CDR3 DNA: TGTGCCAGCAGCCCACATGGGGAGACCCAGTACTTC. This encodes CASSPHGETQYF.

The V and J genes are TRBV12-3 or TRBV12-4 and TRBJ1-1, with D hard to call. The V gene lost 1 base and the J gene lost 4 bases, with 13 bases spanning the gap. The CDR3 has 15 residues. This CDR3 reads CASSLGEGRGTEAFF. The CDR3 DNA follows: TGTGCCAGCAGTTTAGGGGAAGGCCGGGGCACTGAAGCTTTCTTT.

For the CDR3, the DNA is TGTGCCAGCAGTCCCGGACAGTTTTCCTACGAGCAGTACTTC. Translation: CASSPGQFSYEQYF. V gene TRBV27 combines with J gene TRBJ2-7, with a tentative D call TRBD1 (6 bases). The CDR3 runs to 14 residues. V lost 5 bases, J lost 1 base, and 12 bases lay in between. Germline V gene data show CDR1 as MNHEY and CDR2 as SMNVEV (reference sequence).

The sample holds a few counts of this clonotype. This sequence joins TRBV27 and TRBJ1-5, with D possibly TRBD1 on 6 matching bases. CDR3 length: 14 amino acids. Germline CDR1 reads MNHEY; CDR2 reads SMNVEV (reference sequence). Between the trimmed V and J ends, which lost 1 base and 14 bases, there was a span of 18 bases. The CDR3 coding sequence is TGTGCCAGCAGTTTATTACCAGGGGCCCCGGAGGAGCATTTT. It encodes CASSLLPGAPEEHF.

Ten or more counts support this clonotype. The genes are TRBV7-2 and TRBJ2-7; no definite D call. The CDR3 sequence is 14 residues long. Germline V gene data show CDR1 as SGHTA and CDR2 as FQGNSA. The germline V and J ends were trimmed by 4 bases and 1 base, with 11 bases remaining between them. The CDR3: CASSYWALSYEQYF. The CDR3 DNA reads as TGTGCCAGCAGCTACTGGGCCTTATCCTACGAGCAGTACTTC.

This clonotype appeared many times. V and J are TRBV7-9 and TRBJ2-3; the D gene is possibly TRBD1 (5 bases). The CDR3 has 13 amino acids. V shed 5 bases and J shed 3 bases, with 9 bases lying between them. Germline values: CDR1 SEHNR, CDR2 FQNEAQ (reference sequence). The chain's CDR3 is CASSPGWTDTQYF. The CDR3 coding sequence is TGTGCCAGCAGCCCAGGGTGGACAGATACGCAGTATTTT.

This sequence joins TRBV30 and TRBJ2-7; D remains unclear. V lost 3 bases and J 3 bases, leaving 9 bases between the germline ends. In germline, CDR1 is GTSNPN, CDR2 SVGIG (reference sequence). The CDR3 extends over 12 amino acids. DNA for the CDR3: TGTGCCTGGAGCCCTCTTATCTACGAGCAGTACTTC. This encodes CAWSPLIYEQYF.

As to this clonotype: Being one base from a much bigger clone, this may be a read error. This chain connects TRBV10-3 to TRBJ2-3, with TRBD2 identical over 11 bases. The CDR3 is 15 residues long. Germline lookup yields CDR1 ENHRY and CDR2 SYGVKD. DNA for the CDR3: TGTGACATCAGTGAGGGACTAGCGGGCACAGATACGCAGTATTTT. It yields the protein CDISEGLAGTDTQYF.

Details on this clonotype: A much larger clone differs from this one at a single base, so this may be a read error. This chain uses TRBV7-2 with TRBJ2-3; D call uncertain. From germline, CDR1 is SGHTA and CDR2 FQGNSA. This CDR3 comprises 13 residues. The CDR3 nucleotides are TGTGCCAGAAGCTCAGCAAAGGCGGATACGCAGTATTTT. Encoded protein: CARSSAKADTQYF.

This clonotype has at least ten counts. The V and J genes are TRBV5-1 and TRBJ2-5, with D uncertain. This CDR3 has 13 amino acids. V was cut by 0 bases and J by 3 bases, with 6 bases left in between. The germline V gene encodes CDR1 SGHRS and CDR2 YFSETQ. The CDR3 here is CASSLGSEETQYF. The CDR3 nucleotides read TGCGCCAGCAGCTTGGGCTCAGAAGAGACCCAGTACTTC.

This clonotype showed up many times. The chain is built from TRBV7-2 and TRBJ2-5, with D maybe TRBD2 (5 bases). V lost 4 bases and J 10 bases, leaving 16 bases between the germline ends. CDR1 is SGHTA and CDR2 is FQGNSA in the germline V gene. The CDR3 consists of 13 residues. DNA of the CDR3: TGTGCCAGCAGCTCCCGGGGAGAGCGCAACCAGTACTTC. Translating it yields CASSSRGERNQYF.